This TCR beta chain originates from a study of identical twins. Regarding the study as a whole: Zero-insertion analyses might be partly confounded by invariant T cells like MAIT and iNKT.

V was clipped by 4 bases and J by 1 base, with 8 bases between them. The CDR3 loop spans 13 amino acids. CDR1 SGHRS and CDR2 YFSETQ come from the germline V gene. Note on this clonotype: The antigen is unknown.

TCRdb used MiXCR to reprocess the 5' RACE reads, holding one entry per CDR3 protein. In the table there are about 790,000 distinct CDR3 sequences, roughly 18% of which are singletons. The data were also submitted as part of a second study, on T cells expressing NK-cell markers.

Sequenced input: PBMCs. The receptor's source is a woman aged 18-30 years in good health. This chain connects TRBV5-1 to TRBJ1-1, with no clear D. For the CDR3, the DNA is TGCGCCAGCAGCCCCGTCACGAACACTGAAGCTTTCTTT. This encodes CASSPVTNTEAFF.